These 4 T cell receptor beta chains were all obtained from the same sample, sequenced in a study of T cell clonality in common variable immunodeficiency (dated by TCRdb to the mid-2010s). Their specific antigens are unknown. Summary of the overall study and its limitations: CVID TCRbeta sequences were reported to have fewer deletions and N-nucleotide insertions and to lack highly modified clones with 13 or more V deletions.

Library creation used the immunoSEQ multiplex PCR assay. TCRdb limited this immuneACCESS table to in-frame rearrangements with V and J called. A share of clones is missing; checked studies link under half to unresolved V genes, and the rest is unexplained. For this sample, approximately 30,000 clones are listed, none of them singletons. The top ten hold 3.1% of the sample. The sequencing sample was made of peripheral blood mononuclear cells. Receptor source: a human donor with common variable immunodeficiency.

This clone occurred a few times. The read terminates 3 residues ahead of where the CDR3 ends, so the germline J gene completes it. The rearrangement links TRBV5-1 to TRBJ2-3; 9 nucleotides line up with TRBD1. There are 16 residues in the CDR3. With V trimmed by 3 bases and J by 5 bases, 10 bases remained unmatched. Germline V gene lookup returns CDR1 SGHRS and CDR2 YFSETQ. Incomplete CDR3 DNA: TGCGCCAGCAGCTGGGACAGGGCGTTACCGGGAGATACG. Protein product: CASSWDRALPGDT. The entire CDR3 reads CASSWDRALPGDTQYF.

The sample holds many counts of this clone. The read is 3 residues too short to cover the CDR3 end, so that end is filled in from the germline J gene. This chain joins TRBV20-1 and TRBJ1-5, with D uncertain. This CDR3 is built from 14 residues. CDR1 is DFQATT, CDR2 SNEGSKA, per germline (reference sequence). Trimming took 1 base from V and 5 from J, leaving 12 bases between them. The CDR3 sequence: CSARGQLWHQPQHF. CDR3 DNA, as far as it was read: TGCAGTGCTAGAGGACAACTTTGGCATCAGCCC.

This clone is medium-sized (0.01 to 0.1%). The CDR3 end is not reached by the read, which stops 3 residues before it; the germline J gene fills it in. The rearrangement uses TRBV9 and TRBJ2-1, with a weak D call TRBD2 (7 bases). V was shortened by 3 bases and J by 2 bases, with 15 bases between the two germline ends. The germline V gene encodes CDR1 SGDLS and CDR2 YYNGEE. The CDR3 covers 16 residues. This chain's CDR3 is CASSALKGGPYNEQFF. The DNA read from the CDR3 is TGTGCCAGCAGCGCCTTGAAGGGGGGGCCCTACAATGAG.

This clone is judged medium-sized. The read halts 3 residues ahead of the CDR3 end, with the missing end drawn from the germline J gene. The J gene is TRBJ2-3, the V gene TRBV7-8, with D hard to call. The CDR3 is 13 residues long. Germline CDR1 and CDR2: SGHVS and FQNEAQ. Incomplete CDR3 DNA: TGTGCCAGCAGCTTATTGGGCTTTTCCTCG. Translation gives CASSLLGFSS. The entire CDR3 sequence reads CASSLLGFSSQYF. The variable domain in full, completed from reference TRBV7-8 and TRBJ2-3, reads GAGVSQSPRYKVAKRGQDVALRCDPISGHVSLFWYQQALGQGPEFLTYFQNEAQLDKSGLPSDRFFAERPEGSVSTLKIQRTQQEDSAVYLCASSLLGFSSQYFGPGTRLTVL.